This T cell receptor (beta chain) was captured by sequencing in a study of blood T cell repertoires in COVID-19. Across the study: From the United States, Italy and Spain came samples of acute and convalescent COVID-19. T cells, B-cell-depleted T cells, or PBMCs provided the cDNA or gDNA that served as material.

V was clipped by 0 bases and J by 3 bases, with 15 bases between them. The CDR3 runs to 16 residues. Germline V lookup: CDR1 SGHRS, CDR2 YFSETQ. In the source study's methods: Scientists estimated how many nucleated cells there were by amplifying reference gene primers. TCRdb's copy holds only in-frame clones and misses some; the assay was immunoSEQ multiplex PCR. D and trimming come from the DNA, and the V and J calls and clone size come from that table. The repertoire has some 150,000 clones, 76% of them found once; the top ten carry 4.5% to 5%. The sample comprised peripheral blood. This receptor was identified in an elderly woman with active or convalescent COVID-19. J is TRBJ1-1 and V is TRBV5-1, with D unclear. CDR3 sequence reads: CASSLAWTGSYTEAFF. The CDR3 DNA reads TGCGCCAGCAGCTTGGCCTGGACGGGAAGCTACACTGAAGCTTTCTTT.